These 25 T cell receptor beta chains share one sample of origin, sequenced in a study of blood T cell repertoires in COVID-19. Using immunoSEQ multiplex PCR, the repertoire was profiled, and TCRdb retains in-frame clones only, with some absent. The sample gives hundreds of thousands of clones, around 88% of which show up once; around 4.4% is in the top ten. The material sequenced was peripheral blood. Source of these receptors: a young woman with acute or convalescent COVID-19.

The genes are TRBV7-2 and TRBJ1-6, with 9 nucleotides matching TRBD1. Germline V gene data show CDR1 as SGHTA and CDR2 as FQGNSA. Trimming cost V 0 bases and J 7 bases; bases outside gene matches: 4. This CDR3 region has 16 residues. The CDR3 reads CASSLARDRENSPLHF. The CDR3 coding sequence is TGTGCCAGCAGCTTAGCCCGGGACAGGGAAAATTCACCCCTCCACTTT.

The CDR3 bases are TGTGCCAGCAGTTACTCCGCCAGGGTTGGTTACGAGCAGTACTTC. It codes for CASSYSARVGYEQYF. The V gene is TRBV6-5, the J gene TRBJ2-7; D might be TRBD1 (5 bases). The CDR3 length is 15 residues. The germline V and J ends were trimmed by 0 bases and 4 bases, with 13 bases remaining between them. Germline V gene sequence: CDR1 MNHEY, CDR2 SVGAGI.

Regarding this clone: The sample holds other DNA sequences that translate to the same CDR3. The rearrangement joins TRBV5-1 to TRBJ2-7, with 9 bases lining up with TRBD2. After removal of 3 bases from V and 0 bases from J, the junction contained 4 bases not matched to a gene. Germline V CDR1 and CDR2: SGHRS, YFSETQ. The CDR3 has 15 residues. DNA of the CDR3: TGCGCCAGCAGCTCTCTAGCGGGATCCTCCTACGAGCAGTACTTC. Amino acids: CASSSLAGSSYEQYF.

The rearrangement joins TRBV5-6 to TRBJ2-3; possibly TRBD2 for D (6 bases). This CDR3 spans 18 amino acids. Per the germline V gene, CDR1 is SGHDT and CDR2 is YYEEEE. The germline V and J ends were trimmed by 0 bases and 4 bases, with 21 bases remaining between them. The CDR3 here is CASSLGGTLGWFPDTQYF. CDR3 bases: TGTGCCAGCAGCTTGGGGGGGACTTTGGGGTGGTTCCCAGATACGCAGTATTTT. The whole variable domain, remainder taken from reference TRBV5-6 and TRBJ2-3, is DAGVTQSPTHLIKTRGQQVTLRCSPKSGHDTVSWYQQALGQGPQFIFQYYEEEERQRGNFPDRFSGHQFPNYSSELNVNALLLGDSALYLCASSLGGTLGWFPDTQYFGPGTRLTVL.

The V gene is TRBV5-1, the J gene TRBJ2-5; D call uncertain. This CDR3 has 12 amino acids. CDR1 is SGHRS, CDR2 YFSETQ, per germline. The germline V and J ends were trimmed by 4 bases and 4 bases, with 8 bases remaining between them. In DNA form, the CDR3 reads TGCGCCAGCAGCCCCCCCGGAGAGACCCAGTACTTC. Translating it yields CASSPPGETQYF.

The chain recombines TRBV28 with TRBJ2-7; D remains ambiguous. The germline CDR1 and CDR2 sequences are MDHEN and SYDVKM. CDR3 length equals 14 residues. The V and J ends lost 3 bases and 3 bases respectively, with 12 bases between them. Here the CDR3 DNA reads TGTGCCAGCAGTTTTCGGGTCGGCCTCTACGAGCAGTACTTC. Its translation is CASSFRVGLYEQYF.

The rearrangement uses TRBV2 and TRBJ2-1; D unresolved. Germline-derived CDR1 and CDR2 are SNHLY and FYNNEI. V lost 6 bases and J 9 bases, leaving 6 bases between the germline ends. The CDR3 totals 10 residues. This CDR3 reads CASRAVEQFF. The CDR3 region has the DNA TGTGCCAGCAGGGCTGTTGAGCAGTTCTTC.

This clone was recorded only once. The V gene is TRBV28, the J gene TRBJ1-2; D remains unclear. The CDR3 covers 12 residues. Trimming removed 4 bases from V and 5 bases from J, with 8 bases in between. The germline CDR1 and CDR2 sequences are MDHEN and SYDVKM. CDR3 loop: CASSYSGYGYTF. The CDR3 nucleotides are TGTGCCAGCAGTTATTCCGGGTATGGCTACACCTTC.

The rearrangement joins TRBV15 to TRBJ2-2; the match to TRBD1 covers 8 bases. Germline V CDR1 and CDR2: LNHNV, YYDKDF (reference sequence). Losses at the gene ends were 2 bases for V and 1 base for J; bases not matched to a gene: 3. The CDR3 totals 16 residues. The CDR3 nucleotides read TGTGCCACCAGCAGACGGACAGGGAGGAACACCGGGGAGCTGTTTTTT. Its protein is CATSRRTGRNTGELFF. The full variable domain, rest sourced from reference TRBV15 and TRBJ2-2, is DAMVIQNPRYQVTQFGKPVTLSCSQTLNHNVMYWYQQKSSQAPKLLFHYYDKDFNNEADTPDNFQSRRPNTSFCFLDIRSPGLGDTAMYLCATSRRTGRNTGELFFGEGSRLTVL.

This rearrangement joins TRBV19 to TRBJ2-1; TRBD2 agrees at 8 bases. Looked up from germline, CDR1 is LNHDA and CDR2 is SQIVND (reference sequence). The V gene end was trimmed by 0 bases and the J gene end by 6 bases; junction bases not matched to a gene: 4. The length of the CDR3 is 15 residues. CDR3 DNA sequence: TGTGCCAGTAGTATAGATCGGGGACTAGTCAATGAGCAGTTCTTC. Its protein product is CASSIDRGLVNEQFF. The full variable domain, rest sourced from reference TRBV19 and TRBJ2-1, is DGGITQSPKYLFRKEGQNVTLSCEQNLNHDAMYWYRQDPGQGLRLIYYSQIVNDFQKGDIAEGYSVSREKKESFPLTVTSAQKNPTAFYLCASSIDRGLVNEQFFGPGTRLTVL.

The rearrangement uses TRBV30 and TRBJ2-2; 9 bases are a match to TRBD2. V lost 4 bases, J lost 2 bases, and 14 bases stayed unmatched. Germline V CDR1 and CDR2: GTSNPN, SVGIG (reference sequence). CDR3 length: 18 residues. The CDR3 DNA is TGTGCCTGGACCCCCCTGAGGCGGGGGGGCCAAAACACCGGGGAGCTGTTTTTT. It is translated as CAWTPLRRGGQNTGELFF. The variable domain in full, with the rest retrieved from reference TRBV30 and TRBJ2-2, is SQTIHQWPATLVQPVGSPLSLECTVEGTSNPNLYWYRQAAGRGLQLLFYSVGIGQISSEVPQNLSASRPQDRQFILSSKKLLLSDSGFYLCAWTPLRRGGQNTGELFFGEGSRLTVL.

This clone was recorded only once. V usage is TRBV24-1 and J usage is TRBJ2-3; D may be TRBD1 (6 bases). The CDR3 sequence is 14 residues long. Germline-derived CDR1 and CDR2 are KGHDR and SFDVKD. Trimming stripped 9 bases from V and 0 bases from J, with 12 bases between. This chain's CDR3 is CATCGTPSTDTQYF. In nucleotides, the CDR3 is TGTGCCACCTGTGGGACACCGAGCACAGATACGCAGTATTTT.

The chain uses TRBV7-6 and TRBJ1-5; D unclear. This CDR3 has 14 residues. Trimming left V 5 bases short and J 6 bases short, with 14 bases between. Germline V gives CDR1 SGHVS, CDR2 FNYEAQ. The CDR3 nucleotides read TGTGCCAGCAGCCCAATTCGAAGCGGTCAGCCCCAGCATTTT. As protein: CASSPIRSGQPQHF.

The chain has TRBV9 and TRBJ2-2, with 7 nucleotides matching TRBD1. The CDR3 is 15 residues long. Germline loops: CDR1 SGDLS, CDR2 YYNGEE. After removal of 0 bases from V and 7 bases from J, the junction contained 6 bases not matched to a gene. CDR3 sequence reads: CASSVEEQGSGELFF. As DNA, the CDR3 is TGTGCCAGCAGCGTAGAGGAACAGGGGAGCGGGGAGCTGTTTTTT.

The chain is built from TRBV2 and TRBJ2-2; D might be TRBD1 (5 bases). The length of the CDR3 is 16 residues. The V and J ends lost 3 bases and 5 bases respectively, with 16 bases between them. Germline-derived CDR1 and CDR2 are SNHLY and FYNNEI. Written as DNA, the CDR3 is TGTGCCAGCAGTGACGCAGACAGAGTTGGGACCGGGGAGCTGTTTTTT. This codes for CASSDADRVGTGELFF.

The V call is TRBV6-5, the J call TRBJ2-7; 7 positions match TRBD1. The CDR3 length is 13 residues. Germline loops: CDR1 MNHEY, CDR2 SVGAGI. Trimming at V came to 5 bases and at J to 4 bases, leaving 5 bases not matched to a gene. As DNA, the CDR3 is TGTGCCAGCAGTCGACAGGGTCCGTACGAGCAGTACTTC. Amino acids: CASSRQGPYEQYF.

V usage is TRBV10-2 and J usage is TRBJ1-2, with 7 bases aligning to TRBD1. After removal of 8 bases from V and 4 bases from J, the junction contained 13 bases not matched to a gene. The CDR3 is 15 amino acids. CDR1 is WSHSY and CDR2 is SAAADI in the germline V gene. The CDR3 DNA follows: TGCGCCAGCGGCCCTAGACAGGGATCAATCTATGGCTACACCTTC. Its translation: CASGPRQGSIYGYTF.

The chain couples TRBV5-4 to TRBJ1-2, with D possibly matching TRBD1 (5 bases). V shed 8 bases and J shed 4 bases, with 15 bases lying between them. The CDR3 totals 13 residues. Germline V gives CDR1 SGHNT, CDR2 YYREEE (reference sequence). CDR3 residues: CASVGGSGYGYTF. The CDR3 DNA reads TGTGCCAGTGTCGGGGGGTCGGGCTATGGCTACACCTTC.

The rearrangement links TRBV24-1 to TRBJ2-5; a possible D gene is TRBD2 (5 bases). The V and J ends lost 4 bases and 7 bases respectively, with 6 bases between them. The CDR3 runs to 11 residues. Germline CDR1 reads KGHDR; CDR2 reads SFDVKD. The CDR3 protein is CATSEGRTQYF. CDR3 DNA: TGTGCCACCAGTGAGGGGAGGACCCAGTACTTC.

The rearrangement uses TRBV19 and TRBJ2-2; D is unclear. V lost 0 bases to trimming and J lost 0 bases, with 11 bases between them. This CDR3 has 17 amino acids. The germline V gene encodes CDR1 LNHDA and CDR2 SQIVND (reference sequence). CDR3: CASSIESVRSNTGELFF. CDR3 bases: TGTGCCAGTAGTATAGAATCGGTCCGTTCGAACACCGGGGAGCTGTTTTTT.

The chain is built from TRBV3-1 (or the pseudogene TRBV3-2) and TRBJ2-5; 9 bases fit TRBD1. V gave up 2 bases and J gave up 4 bases; unmatched junction bases: 5. Germline values: CDR1 LGHDT, CDR2 YNNKEL (reference sequence). This CDR3 region has 15 residues. As DNA, the CDR3 is TGTGCCAGCAGCCAACAACAGGGGGCGCGAGAGACCCAGTACTTC. Protein sequence: CASSQQQGARETQYF.

This clone was detected only once. J is TRBJ1-2 and V is TRBV2; a weak D match, TRBD1 (5 bases). V lost 3 bases, J lost 4 bases, and 12 bases lay in between. Germline V gene lookup returns CDR1 SNHLY and CDR2 FYNNEI. The CDR3 consists of 14 residues. CDR3 sequence: CASSDETASYGYTF. The CDR3, as DNA: TGTGCCAGCAGTGATGAGACAGCAAGCTATGGCTACACCTTC.

This clone appeared once. This chain connects TRBV5-6 to TRBJ1-2; TRBD1 matches 9 bases. This CDR3 contains 17 residues. Losses at the gene ends were 4 bases for V and 7 bases for J; bases not matched to a gene: 17. Germline V gene sequence: CDR1 SGHDT, CDR2 YYEEEE. The CDR3 coding sequence is TGTGCCAGCAGCCCCACCGGGACAGGGTTTATTCTTTCTGGCTACACCTTC. Translated: CASSPTGTGFILSGYTF.

V usage is TRBV4-1 and J usage is TRBJ2-7, with 7 bases matching TRBD1. The germline V gene encodes CDR1 MGHRA and CDR2 YSYEKL. This CDR3 spans 18 amino acids. Trimming at V came to 2 bases and at J to 2 bases, leaving 15 bases not matched to a gene. The CDR3 DNA is TGCGCCAGCAGCCAATCAGGACAGGCAAGGACCCGGCCCTACGAGCAGTACTTC. Translating gives CASSQSGQARTRPYEQYF.

The chain combines TRBV5-5 with TRBJ2-7; 10 bases align to TRBD1. The CDR3 covers 14 residues. The V and J ends lost 6 bases and 7 bases, in that order; junction bases with no gene match: 10. Germline CDR1 and CDR2: SGHKS and YYEKEE (reference sequence). The CDR3 DNA reads as TGTGCCAGCACCTTTAGGACAGGGGGGAGGGAGCAGTACTTC. Its translation is CASTFRTGGREQYF.